The 25 T cell receptor beta chains below were found in one sample sequenced in a study of cytomegalovirus exposure and HLA in healthy donors. A multiplex PCR was run with 60 Vbeta primers and 13 Jbeta primers. Clones were read by immunoSEQ multiplex PCR, and TCRdb kept only the in-frame ones, dropping some. Among over 130,000 clones listed, about 80% were seen once. Specimen: PBMCs. The receptor source for this set is a man aged 25-40 years in good health and CMV-seropositive.

This sequence joins TRBV7-9 and TRBJ1-2, with D perhaps matching TRBD1 (5 bases). Germline CDR1 reads SEHNR; CDR2 reads FQNEAQ (reference sequence). V lost 3 bases to trimming and J lost 5 bases, with 13 bases between them. CDR3 size: 14 residues. In DNA, the CDR3 is TGTGCCAGCAGCTTCTCGACAGAGACTTATGGCTACACCTTC. It codes for CASSFSTETYGYTF.

The rearrangement uses TRBV7-9 and TRBJ2-7; D possibly corresponds to TRBD1 (6 bases). Germline values: CDR1 SEHNR, CDR2 FQNEAQ (reference sequence). The CDR3 contains 12 residues. V was trimmed by 5 bases and J by 4 bases, leaving 9 bases between them. This CDR3 is CASSHDRYEQYF. Here the CDR3 DNA reads TGTGCCAGCAGCCACGACAGGTACGAGCAGTACTTC.

This chain links TRBV5-5 with TRBJ2-1, with D perhaps matching TRBD1 (6 bases). Trimming shortened V by 1 base and J by 4 bases, and 12 bases separated the two germline ends. Looked up from germline, CDR1 is SGHKS and CDR2 is YYEKEE (reference sequence). The CDR3 runs to 15 residues. DNA of the CDR3: TGTGCCAGCAGCTTGTTAGGACAGAGTTACAATGAGCAGTTCTTC. Protein sequence: CASSLLGQSYNEQFF.

A note on this clone: One junction end disagrees with the germline gene, perhaps due to a read error. This chain connects TRBV28 to TRBJ2-1; 12 bases map to TRBD2. This CDR3 spans 15 amino acids. Germline CDR1 MDHEN, CDR2 SYDVKM. Here the CDR3 DNA reads TGTGCCGGCAGTCGACTAGCGGGAGCCTACAATGAGCAGTTCTTC. This translates into CAGSRLAGAYNEQFF.

The rearrangement uses TRBV30 and TRBJ2-7; 11 nucleotides match TRBD1. This CDR3 contains 15 residues. With V trimmed by 0 bases and J by 0 bases, 1 base remained unmatched. Germline CDR1 and CDR2: GTSNPN and SVGIG (reference sequence). The CDR3 sequence: CAWSVGTGGSYEQYF. CDR3 sequence (DNA): TGTGCCTGGAGTGTGGGGACAGGGGGCTCCTACGAGCAGTACTTC.

The table lists this clone with a count of one. The gene calls are TRBV9 and TRBJ2-3; D is unclear. This CDR3 has 16 residues. Germline CDR1 reads SGDLS; CDR2 reads YYNGEE. V lost 0 bases to trimming and J lost 0 bases, with 11 bases between them. This CDR3 reads CASSVAGEASTDTQYF. The CDR3 bases are TGTGCCAGCAGCGTAGCAGGTGAAGCTAGCACAGATACGCAGTATTTT.

The chain carries TRBV27 and TRBJ2-2; 8 bases match TRBD1. Germline V gene sequence: CDR1 MNHEY, CDR2 SMNVEV (reference sequence). The CDR3 is 15 amino acids. V was pared by 6 bases and J by 0 bases, with 3 bases of the junction left unmatched. CDR3 sequence: CASRPGGANTGELFF. As DNA, the CDR3 is TGTGCCAGCAGGCCAGGGGGCGCGAACACCGGGGAGCTGTTTTTT.

The count of this clone is one. This chain connects TRBV28 to TRBJ1-2; D is undetermined. The germline gives CDR1 MDHEN, CDR2 SYDVKM. The CDR3 consists of 13 residues. Trimming stripped 3 bases from V and 8 bases from J, with 13 bases between. CDR3 amino acids: CASSFPGIRGYTF. The CDR3 bases are TGTGCCAGCAGTTTTCCGGGGATTCGGGGCTACACCTTC.

The chain couples TRBV11-3 to TRBJ2-7; 7 positions agree with TRBD2. V was clipped by 3 bases and J by 5 bases; unmatched bases: 10. CDR3 length: 15 residues. The germline gives CDR1 SGHNT, CDR2 YENEEA. The CDR3 DNA is TGTGCCAGCAGCTTGGAGGAGGGAGGGATCCACGAGCAGTACTTC. Protein: CASSLEEGGIHEQYF.

V is TRBV6-8 and J is TRBJ2-1, with D uncertain. CDR1 is MNHGY, CDR2 SAAAGT, per germline. The CDR3 is 11 residues long. Trimming cost V 6 bases and J 9 bases, with 9 bases left between them. CDR3 region: CASRRVCEQFF. In nucleotides, the CDR3 is TGTGCCAGCAGAAGAGTTTGTGAGCAGTTCTTC.

This chain uses TRBV7-2 with TRBJ2-1, with D maybe TRBD2 (6 bases). Per the germline V gene, CDR1 is SGHTA and CDR2 is FQGNSA. This CDR3 is built from 15 residues. V lost 5 bases and J 3 bases, leaving 14 bases between the germline ends. The CDR3 DNA sequence: TGTGCCAGCAGCACAGAGGGACTTTACTACAATGAGCAGTTCTTC. Residues: CASSTEGLYYNEQFF.

This clone was detected only once. The chain is built from TRBV6-5 and TRBJ2-1; TRBD1 aligns across 10 bases. Per germline, CDR1 MNHEY and CDR2 SVGAGI. V trimming: 2 bases; J trimming: 10 bases; junction bases outside the gene matches: 2. The CDR3 spans 13 residues. For the CDR3, the DNA is TGTGCCAGCAGTTACGAGGACAGGGGGGAGCAGTTCTTC. Protein: CASSYEDRGEQFF.

The chain employs TRBV2 and TRBJ1-1, with TRBD1 matching 11 bases. This CDR3 is built from 14 residues. The J segment lost 7 bases and the V segment lost 5 bases, leaving 6 bases of the junction unmatched. Germline assignment: CDR1 SNHLY and CDR2 FYNNEI. The CDR3 protein is CASSRDRGIGEAFF. For the CDR3, the DNA is TGTGCCAGCAGTAGGGACAGGGGGATTGGTGAAGCTTTCTTT.

The sample holds one count of this clone. V is TRBV4-1 and J is TRBJ1-2, with D unresolved. V shed 1 base and J shed 8 bases, with 20 bases lying between them. Germline CDR1 and CDR2: MGHRA and YSYEKL. The CDR3 length is 16 residues. The CDR3 DNA follows: TGCGCCAGCAGCCAAGTCAGTCCGGGAGGCCGTCTCGGCTACACCTTC. Its translation: CASSQVSPGGRLGYTF.

The V gene is TRBV11-2, the J gene TRBJ2-2; no clear D. The CDR3 length is 13 residues. Trimming shortened V by 3 bases and J by 8 bases, and 10 bases separated the two germline ends. The germline V gene encodes CDR1 SGHAT and CDR2 FQNNGV. In nucleotides, the CDR3 is TGTGCCAGCAGCTTTCAAATCCAGGGGGAGCTGTTTTTT. Its translation: CASSFQIQGELFF.

This clone was picked up one time. The chain links TRBV5-4 to TRBJ2-7; D is unresolved. Trimming stripped 1 base from V and 3 bases from J, with 11 bases between. The CDR3 extends over 14 amino acids. Germline CDR1 SGHNT, CDR2 YYREEE (reference sequence). CDR3 nucleotide sequence: TGTGCCAGCAGCTTGCGTGGTGCGGACTACGAGCAGTACTTC. This encodes CASSLRGADYEQYF.

This CDR3 reads CASSLSTGAPDEQYF. Here the CDR3 DNA reads TGTGCCAGCTCACTCTCGACAGGGGCGCCGGATGAGCAGTACTTC. This sequence joins TRBV18 and TRBJ2-7; TRBD1 matches 8 bases. J lost 7 bases, V lost 4 bases, and 12 bases had no gene match. CDR3 size: 15 residues. Germline CDR1 reads KGHSH; CDR2 reads LQKENI.

The V gene is TRBV7-2, the J gene TRBJ2-5; D not resolved. The DNA end is a closer match to TRBJ2-7, so the J assignment may be wrong. Germline V gene lookup returns CDR1 SGHTA and CDR2 FQGNSA. The CDR3 has 12 residues. CDR3 sequence (DNA): TGTGCCAGCAGCTTAGCGCCCCACGAGCAGTACTTC. Its protein is CASSLAPHEQYF.

This clone was detected only once. The chain has TRBV7-6 and TRBJ1-2, with D maybe TRBD1 (5 bases). This CDR3 has 14 residues. Per germline, CDR1 SGHVS and CDR2 FNYEAQ. Trimming removed 2 bases from V and 5 bases from J, with 12 bases in between. The CDR3 is CASSLNRGEYGYTF. DNA of the CDR3: TGTGCCAGCAGCTTAAATCGGGGGGAGTATGGCTACACCTTC.

The chain carries TRBV9 and TRBJ2-1; a possible D gene is TRBD1 (5 bases). V was cut by 3 bases and J by 3 bases, with 13 bases left in between. Germline-derived CDR1 and CDR2 are SGDLS and YYNGEE. This CDR3 is built from 15 residues. This CDR3 is CASSATRVNYNEQFF. Here the CDR3 DNA reads TGTGCCAGCAGCGCAACCAGGGTAAACTACAATGAGCAGTTCTTC.

Remarks on this clone: Mismatch with germline at one junction end may stem from a read error. The J gene is TRBJ2-7, the V gene TRBV28; possibly TRBD2 for D (6 bases). The CDR3 extends over 16 amino acids. Germline V CDR1 and CDR2: MDHEN, SYDVKM. The CDR3 reads CASSPSGTLATYEQHF. CDR3 in DNA: TGTGCCAGCAGTCCTTCTGGGACTCTGGCTACCTACGAGCAGCACTTC.

V gene TRBV5-1 combines with J gene TRBJ2-2; TRBD2 might be the D (6 bases). The CDR3 extends over 17 amino acids. V was trimmed by 0 bases and J by 1 base, leaving 13 bases between them. Germline V CDR1 and CDR2: SGHRS, YFSETQ. This CDR3 reads CASSLVPRRGNTGELFF. Written as DNA, the CDR3 is TGCGCCAGCAGCTTGGTCCCAAGGCGGGGGAACACCGGGGAGCTGTTTTTT.

This clone turned up a few times. The sample carries other DNA sequences with the same CDR3. The genes are TRBV2 and TRBJ2-7; D remains ambiguous. CDR1 SNHLY and CDR2 FYNNEI come from the germline V gene. CDR3 length: 13 amino acids. Trimming left V 2 bases short and J 2 bases short, with 7 bases between. Here the CDR3 DNA reads TGTGCCAGCAGTGAATACAGAACCTACGAGCAGTACTTC. Its protein product is CASSEYRTYEQYF.

V usage is TRBV28 and J usage is TRBJ1-5; D remains ambiguous. CDR3 size: 14 residues. Germline assignment: CDR1 MDHEN and CDR2 SYDVKM. V was clipped by 6 bases and J by 2 bases, with 11 bases between them. For the CDR3, the DNA is TGTGCCAGCAGGGATCATCGGGGCAATCAGCCCCAGCATTTT. It specifies CASRDHRGNQPQHF.

V is TRBV6-5 and J is TRBJ2-7; D possibly corresponds to TRBD2 (5 bases). V lost 6 bases to trimming and J lost 6 bases, with 12 bases between them. The CDR3 is 12 amino acids. Germline V gives CDR1 MNHEY, CDR2 SVGAGI. Written as DNA, the CDR3 is TGTGCCAGCAGCTCCCGCCGGGGCGAGCAGTACTTC. Protein product: CASSSRRGEQYF.